This record concerns one T cell receptor (beta chain) sequence. What it binds is unknown. TCRdb re-derived calls from the reads in MiXCR, one entry per CDR3 protein. The table records approximately 250,000 distinct CDR3 sequences, roughly 10% of them present only once. This sample is drawn from a study of T cell repertoires in cytomegalovirus infection. Study-wide results and caveats: HLA-C-restricted TCR beta clonotypes specific for CMV led the ex vivo response.

Sample: PBMCs. The TCR was taken from a human donor in good health (CMV status not recorded). Some clones in this sample may be carry-over from other donors' samples.

Here the CDR3 DNA reads TGTGCCAGCAGCTTAGTTCCGGATCTCGGGGAGCTGTTTTTT. Protein: CASSLVPDLGELFF. This rearrangement joins TRBV7-2 to TRBJ2-2; no clear D gene. This CDR3 has 14 amino acids. The V gene lost 1 base and the J gene lost 7 bases, with 10 bases spanning the gap. The germline CDR1 and CDR2 sequences are SGHTA and FQGNSA.